This T cell receptor (beta chain) was identified during a study of shared clonotypes between healthy human individuals. Broader study findings: A few donors showed sharing of approximately 5% of naive CD4 clonotypes. Depth of sequencing was expected to influence donor clonotype sharing. Few donors restricted represented genetic and exposure-history diversity.

This CDR3 is 16 amino acids long. Germline V CDR1 and CDR2: SGDLS, YYNGEE. V lost 0 bases to trimming and J lost 0 bases, with 12 bases between them. Sequencing was performed with immunoSEQ multiplex PCR; in TCRdb, only in-frame clones are kept and a portion is missing. The sample has over a million clones, more than 60% seen once. Details on this clone: Its antigen is not known.

The sequencing input was memory CD4+ T cells sorted from blood. Subset defined: CD45RA-negative fraction. The J gene is TRBJ1-2, the V gene TRBV9; a possible D gene is TRBD1 (5 bases). This receptor was taken from a man aged 18 to 35 in good health. CDR3 bases: TGTGCCAGCAGCGTAGGGGGGAGTGGAGCTAACTATGGCTACACCTTC. This translates into CASSVGGSGANYGYTF.